This T cell receptor (beta chain) was sequenced during a study of blood T cell repertoires in COVID-19. At the level of the study: Sources were T cells, B-cell-depleted T cells, or PBMCs; the material itself was cDNA or gDNA.

CDR3 length: 16 amino acids. The V and J ends lost 0 bases and 3 bases, in that order; junction bases with no gene match: 4. Germline-derived CDR1 and CDR2 are LGHNA and YNFKEQ. Under the authors' procedure: Reference gene primer amplification yielded estimated nucleated cell counts. Here immunoSEQ multiplex PCR was the method, and the copy in TCRdb shows in-frame clones only, minus some. The V and J calls and the clone size are those of that table, but D and trimming were determined from the DNA. The data hold fewer than 80,000 clones, with approximately 82% observed a single time. The chain has TRBV4-2 and TRBJ1-4; 7 bases are shared with TRBD1. The sequenced material came from peripheral blood. This TCR was recovered from a woman at least 80 years old with acute or convalescent COVID-19. The chain's CDR3 is CASSQDRQGPNEKLFF. CDR3 sequence (DNA): TGTGCCAGCAGCCAAGACAGACAGGGCCCTAATGAAAAACTGTTTTTT.